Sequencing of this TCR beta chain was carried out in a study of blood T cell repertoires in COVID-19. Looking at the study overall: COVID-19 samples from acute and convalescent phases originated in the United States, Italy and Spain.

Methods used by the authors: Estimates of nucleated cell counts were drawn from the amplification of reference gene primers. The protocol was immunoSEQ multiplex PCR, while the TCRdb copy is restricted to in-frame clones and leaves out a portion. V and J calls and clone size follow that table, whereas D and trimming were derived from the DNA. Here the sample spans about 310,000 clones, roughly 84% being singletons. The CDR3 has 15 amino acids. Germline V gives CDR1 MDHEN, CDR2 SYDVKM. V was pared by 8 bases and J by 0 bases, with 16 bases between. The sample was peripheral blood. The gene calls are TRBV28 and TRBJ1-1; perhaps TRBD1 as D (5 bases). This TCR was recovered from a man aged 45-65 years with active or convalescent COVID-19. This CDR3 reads CASSVYQGLNTEAFF. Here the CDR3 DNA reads TGTGCCAGCTCAGTTTATCAGGGCCTGAACACTGAAGCTTTCTTT.